This paragraph covers one T cell receptor beta chain sequence. Its antigen is currently unknown. This sample stems from a study of monozygotic twins with inflammatory bowel disease. Study-level results: Evidence failed to back one strong IBD-linked signal or clonotype.

UMIs incorporating a 6-nucleotide sample barcode were appended by means of template switching. TCRdb reprocessed the 5' RACE reads and keeps a single row for each CDR3 protein, giving no DNA. The data show around 370,000 distinct CDR3 sequences, and the top ten clones hold 2.6%. The receptor was isolated from a human donor with ulcerative colitis or Crohn's disease, or a healthy co-twin of an affected twin (not recorded which). The sequencing input was blood.

The CDR3 protein is CASRPGTGFAKNIQYF. The chain carries TRBV12-3 or TRBV12-4 and TRBJ2-4; TCRdb selects TRBD1, and the lack of DNA leaves this call unchecked. The CDR3 contains 16 residues.